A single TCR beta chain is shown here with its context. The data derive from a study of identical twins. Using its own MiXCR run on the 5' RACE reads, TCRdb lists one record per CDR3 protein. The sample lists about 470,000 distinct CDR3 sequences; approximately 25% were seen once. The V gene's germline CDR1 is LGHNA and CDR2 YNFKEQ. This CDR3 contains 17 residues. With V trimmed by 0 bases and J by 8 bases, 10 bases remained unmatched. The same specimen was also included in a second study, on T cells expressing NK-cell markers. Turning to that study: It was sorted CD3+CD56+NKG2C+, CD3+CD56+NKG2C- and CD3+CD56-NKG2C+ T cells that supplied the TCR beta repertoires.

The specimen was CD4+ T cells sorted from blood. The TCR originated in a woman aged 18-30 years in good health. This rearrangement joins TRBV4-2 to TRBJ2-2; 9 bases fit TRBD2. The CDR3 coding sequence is TGTGCCAGCAGCCAAGATTGGCAGCGGGGGGCGTTAGGGGAGCTGTTTTTT. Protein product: CASSQDWQRGALGELFF.